The present T cell receptor (beta chain) was sequenced within a study of cytomegalovirus exposure and HLA in healthy donors (TCRdb year 2017). Some background on the complete study: An earlier analysis of 587 of the donors reported about 250 Gb of sequence data and approximately 110 million unique TCR beta sequences from approximately 180 million T cells. About 280 gigabases of sequencing data and 70 million to 85 million unique TCR sequences were included in an early release covering about 620 HLA-typed donors. Of the 300 to 500 genotyped donors, 65% to 90% were placed in the genetic ancestry cluster associated with self-reported Caucasian donors. The study aimed to test whether cataloging public T cell receptors could reveal signatures of past pathogen exposure. The T cell repertoires of 666 subjects were profiled by immunosequencing and related to cytomegalovirus serostatus. Besides the first cohort of approximately 670 subjects, a separate validation cohort made up of 90 to 150 different subjects was used. The study combined high-throughput TCR immunosequencing, statistical association of individual TCRs with disease status, and machine learning to predict cytomegalovirus infection status. In a later analysis, previously published TCR beta repertoires from 666 donors were re-analyzed and high-resolution HLA genotyping was added so that TCR occurrence patterns could be studied. Rather than drawing on any new phenotypic data, the later analysis identified candidate immune exposures from TCR beta sequences and the way those sequences occurred across donors. An earlier analysis of 500 to 750 of the donors applied high-throughput TCR beta sequencing to assess whether each TCR beta V gene segment acted as functional or pseudogenic. Donor age, sex, ethnicity and CMV serostatus were compiled alongside the repertoire data. In a later genetic analysis, genome-wide SNP genotypes for 398 of the 666 donors were used, and that subset was treated as a discovery cohort. Every repertoire in the discovery cohort had been generated on one and the same sequencing platform. Class I and class II HLA loci were covered by the typing at four-digit resolution. The number of donors typed differed by locus, with about 629-640 for A, B, C, DRB1 and DQB1, roughly 550 for DQA1, nearly 610 for DPA1, and some 440 for DPB1. Several DR-DQ haplotypes were treated as single units for association and clustering because of strong linkage in the cohort. Among about 410 genotyped donors of the cohort, an average of around 250,000 unique TCR beta nucleotide sequences was sequenced per donor, of which about 19% were non-productive.

There are 13 amino acids in the CDR3, from cysteine to phenylalanine inclusive. The CDR3 DNA has 39 bases and is translated from base 1. CDR1 and CDR2 were assigned from the germline V gene as MRHNA and SNTAGT. The junction carries 8 bases between V and J, which are trimmed by 3 bases and 5 bases respectively. What the authors observed across the whole study: Because counts were too low, about 18 rarely observed V segments, including chromosome 9 orphons, were left out of the earlier analysis of a few hundred of the donors. Because HLA typing was unavailable for some donors at each locus, only the typed subset was used in association tests. A further reported finding was that TCR beta sequences accurately predicted the HLA-A and HLA-B alleles for most subjects in the first cohort. Broadly in line with IMGT annotations, most TCR beta V segments showed up in productive rearrangements about 87% or about 30% of the time in an earlier analysis of several hundred of the donors. Sequencing depth was assumed to be roughly uniform across donors in the presence/absence analyses, though that assumption may not hold. Linkage disequilibrium might explain the correlated functional status among segregating V segments, but an unknown experimental factor could not be excluded. According to a later genetic analysis, donors in an Asian-associated ancestry cluster had fewer N-insertions in productive TCRs than the approximately 690-donor mean. When HLA alleles, especially DR and DQ, strongly co-occurred, attributing TCR associations to individual alleles was difficult. Across donors, most TCR sequences were observed very rarely, whereas some public TCRs were present in many individuals. Some IMGT-functional V segments, including TRBV6-2 and TRBV6-3, could not be distinguished by the 87-base-pair reads and were therefore excluded. In a later analysis, 16,951 TCR beta sequences were associated with specific HLA alleles at a false discovery rate of 0.05. In a later analysis, HLA-associated TCR beta chains showed more clonal expansion and lower generation probabilities than non-associated chains that were equally common. In a later analysis, several top co-occurrence clusters were reported to appear linked to parvovirus B19, influenza, CMV and Epstein-Barr virus. A later analysis found that TCR association rates varied across HLA loci, with DRB1 alleles showing the most associated TCRs and HLA-C alleles the fewest. A few of the identified cytomegalovirus-associated TCR beta chains were confirmed in vitro to be specific for cytomegalovirus antigens. In a later analysis, most CMV-associated TCR beta chains were found to appear HLA-restricted, with HLA associations seemingly driven largely by CMV exposure. Immune exposure information for the cohort was limited to CMV serostatus. The study gave a list of 150 to 200 TCR beta chains associated with cytomegalovirus. In this cohort, only TCR beta chains were sequenced, and detectable features were limited by the absence of alpha or paired-chain data. The sequencing pipeline was judged likely to have produced a cluster of highly shared sequence variants as a technical artifact. An association between a missense DCLRE1C variant and V-gene and J-gene trimming of TCR beta chains was found in a later genetic analysis and replicated in an independent cohort. The authors suggested that the approach could potentially be generalized to other disease states and immunological phenotypes. The classifier was reported to diagnose cytomegalovirus status with high specificity and sensitivity in both the original cohort and the validation cohort.

About this clone: No cognate antigen has been identified for it. No much larger clone exists at a distance of one base, and base qualities are not known.

Library preparation was by the immunoSEQ multiplex PCR assay. For the multiplex PCR, a mixture combining 60 forward primers for TCR Vbeta segments and 13 reverse primers for TCR Jbeta segments was used. A multiplex PCR assay on genomic DNA amplified the CDR3 region of rearranged TCR beta genes. Amplified TCR beta libraries were sequenced as 87-base-pair reads on the Illumina HiSeq System. Processing in the source paper ran as follows. A later analysis tallied approximately 87 million unique TCR beta chains across the 666 repertoires, and some 10 million of those chains were shared by two or more donors. Raw reads were error-corrected and collapsed into unique sequences by a nearest-neighbor algorithm in which closely related sequences were merged to remove PCR and sequencing errors. To assign V, D and J gene segments, CDR3 sequences were aligned to IMGT reference sequences. Each retained sequence needed at least a six-nucleotide match to both a V gene segment and a J gene segment. Rearrangements were classified as productive when the CDR3 lacked stop codons and remained in frame with V and J, and all other rearrangements were classified as non-productive. CDR3 was defined according to IMGT convention as the region running from the second conserved V-encoded cysteine to the conserved J-encoded phenylalanine. Sequences without an unambiguous match to a single V gene segment were excluded from the earlier analysis of 587 of the donors. An earlier analysis of some 610 of the donors called V segments functional above 56.7% productive rearrangements and segregating when the between-donor standard deviation exceeded 5%. A statistical classification framework was built for diagnosing cytomegalovirus status from the catalog of TCR beta chain sequences. V and J gene assignment, in a later analysis, came from comparing TCR nucleotide sequences with IMGT/GENE-DB human TR gene sequences. A later analysis assigned CDR3 sequences and most-parsimonious VDJ recombination scenarios with the TCRdist pipeline. In a later analysis, each TCR beta chain was defined by its CDR3 amino acid sequence together with its V-gene family, and reads without a unique V-gene family were excluded. To address suspected cross-contamination and a sequencing artifact, a later analysis removed roughly 640 highly shared, low-generation-probability nucleotide sequences. A later analysis calculated a clonal expansion index for each public chain from normalized within-repertoire ranks of inferred template counts. Generation probabilities in a later analysis came from a VDJ recombination model fitted to out-of-frame rearrangements, and those results were checked against IGoR. Hypergeometric tests were used in a later analysis to score TCR-TCR, TCR-HLA and TCR-CMV co-occurrence, with a repertoire-size bias correction applied to the TCR pairs. To estimate false discovery rates, a later analysis permuted the HLA or CMV assignments 20 times. In a later analysis, co-occurring TCRs were grouped using DBSCAN, with TCRdist sequence similarity added in when clustering inside HLA-allele-positive subsets. Co-occurrence clustering excluded repertoires with fewer than 30,000 or more than 120,000 public chains, plus five with anomalous nucleotide sharing. This immuneACCESS table, as held by TCRdb, lists in-frame sequences with V and J called but not all clones. Of the missing ones, under half trace to an unresolved V gene in checked studies; the others have no known cause. The V and J calls and clone size were taken over from that table, and D and trimming were inferred from the DNA. The table for this sample lists about 120,000 clones; around 70% of them were counted only once. The top ten hold around 4% of the sample.

The cohort comprised some 680 healthy bone marrow donors. All cohort members were sampled while nominally healthy, although unrecorded immune exposures were likely present. The donor was CMV seronegative and was included in the group of several hundred seronegative cohort members. A peripheral blood sample was collected from each donor, and TCR beta sequencing was performed on peripheral blood mononuclear cells. Genomic DNA was extracted from the blood cell samples with the Qiagen DNeasy Blood Extraction Kit. This sequence uses TRBV6-4 and TRBJ2-1; no D segment can be confidently identified. The receptor was derived from a middle-aged woman in good health and CMV-seronegative. Sequenced: PBMCs. The sequenced DNA: TGTGCCAGCAGTGAGCGCGAAAACAATGAGCAGTTCTTC. It translates as CASSERENNEQFF.